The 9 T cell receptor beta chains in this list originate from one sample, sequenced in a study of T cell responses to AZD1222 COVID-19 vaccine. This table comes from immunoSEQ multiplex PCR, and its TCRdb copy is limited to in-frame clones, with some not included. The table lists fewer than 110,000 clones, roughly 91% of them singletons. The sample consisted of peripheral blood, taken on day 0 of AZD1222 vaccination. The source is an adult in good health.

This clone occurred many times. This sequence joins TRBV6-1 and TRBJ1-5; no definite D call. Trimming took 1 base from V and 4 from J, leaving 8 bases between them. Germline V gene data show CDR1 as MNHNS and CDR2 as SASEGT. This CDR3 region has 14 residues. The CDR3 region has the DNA TGTGCCAGCAGTGAAGTCCAGCCTAATCAGCCCCAGCATTTT. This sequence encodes CASSEVQPNQPQHF.

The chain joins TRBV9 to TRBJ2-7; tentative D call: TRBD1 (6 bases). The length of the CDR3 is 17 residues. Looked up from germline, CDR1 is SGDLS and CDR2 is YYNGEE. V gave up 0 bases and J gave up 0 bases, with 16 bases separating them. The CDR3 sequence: CASSVGIGGLNSYEQYF. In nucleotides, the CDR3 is TGTGCCAGCAGCGTAGGTATTGGGGGCCTCAACTCCTACGAGCAGTACTTC.

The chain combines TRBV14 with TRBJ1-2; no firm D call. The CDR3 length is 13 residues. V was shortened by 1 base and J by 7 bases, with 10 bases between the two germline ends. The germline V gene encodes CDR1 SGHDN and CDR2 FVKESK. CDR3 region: CASSQVPHRGYTF. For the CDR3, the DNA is TGTGCCAGCAGCCAAGTCCCCCACCGTGGCTACACCTTC.

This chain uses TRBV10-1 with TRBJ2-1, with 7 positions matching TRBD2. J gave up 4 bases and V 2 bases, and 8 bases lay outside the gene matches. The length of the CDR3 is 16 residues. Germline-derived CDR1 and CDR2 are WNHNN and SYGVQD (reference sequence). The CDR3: CASSEGGTTLYNEQFF. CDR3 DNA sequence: TGCGCCAGCAGTGAGGGGGGGACTACTTTATACAATGAGCAGTTCTTC.

In nucleotides, the CDR3 is TGTGCCAGCAGCGCGCCGGGACAGCTAACTAGCGGGATGAGGGGCGAGCAGTACTTC. Residues: CASSAPGQLTSGMRGEQYF. The chain couples TRBV7-9 to TRBJ2-7; TRBD2 agrees at 10 bases. With 5 bases clipped from V and 6 bases from J, the junction kept 22 bases outside the gene matches. Germline V gives CDR1 SEHNR, CDR2 FQNEAQ (reference sequence). The CDR3 totals 19 residues. Variable domain in full (rest from reference TRBV7-9 and TRBJ2-7): DTGVSQNPRHKITKRGQNVTFRCDPISEHNRLYWYRQTLGQGPEFLTYFQNEAQLEKSRLLSDRFSAERPKGSFSTLEIQRTEQGDSAMYLCASSAPGQLTSGMRGEQYFGPGTRLTVT.

The CDR3 nucleotides are TGTGCCAGCAGCTTAGATACTCCGGGACTAGCGGTGAGATACGAGCAGTACTTC. Its protein is CASSLDTPGLAVRYEQYF. The chain is built from TRBV11-2 and TRBJ2-7, with TRBD2 matching over 11 bases. This CDR3 is built from 18 residues. Germline-derived CDR1 and CDR2 are SGHAT and FQNNGV. J lost 4 bases, V lost 0 bases, and 11 bases had no gene match.

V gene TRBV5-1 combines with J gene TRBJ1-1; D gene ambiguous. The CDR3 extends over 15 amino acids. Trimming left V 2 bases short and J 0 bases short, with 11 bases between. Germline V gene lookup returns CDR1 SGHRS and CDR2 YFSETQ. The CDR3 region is CASSFASSMNTEAFF. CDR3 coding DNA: TGCGCCAGCAGCTTTGCGAGTAGTATGAACACTGAAGCTTTCTTT.

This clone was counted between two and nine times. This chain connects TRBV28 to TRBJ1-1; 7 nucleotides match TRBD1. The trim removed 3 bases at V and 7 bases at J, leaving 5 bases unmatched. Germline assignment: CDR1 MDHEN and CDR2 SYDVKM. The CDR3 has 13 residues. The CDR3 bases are TGTGCCAGCAGTTTGGTGGGGGACAGTGAAGCTTTCTTT. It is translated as CASSLVGDSEAFF.

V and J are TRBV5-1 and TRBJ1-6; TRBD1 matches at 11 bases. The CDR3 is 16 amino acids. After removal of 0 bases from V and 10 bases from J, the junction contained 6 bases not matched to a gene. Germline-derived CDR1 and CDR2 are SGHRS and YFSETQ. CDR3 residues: CASSLAGTGGDSPLHF. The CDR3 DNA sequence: TGCGCCAGCAGCTTGGCGGGGACAGGGGGAGACTCACCCCTCCACTTT.